This TCR beta chain derives from a study of T-cell memory formation after mild COVID-19. Whole-study context: Most TCR clusters belonged to a single donor.

Comment on this clonotype: Antigen unknown.

Barcoded TCR alpha and TCR beta cDNA libraries with UMIs came from 5'RACE using constant-segment primers. In TCRdb, the 5' RACE reads were re-called with MiXCR into one record per CDR3 protein. The data show 300,000 to 400,000 distinct CDR3 sequences, with 15% to 20% seen just once and more than 20% held by the top ten. General study results and limits: Some clones that responded turned up in pre-infection memory, which suggests that cross-reactive memory joined in. Nothing confirmed that second-wave clones peaking on day 37 were specific for SARS-CoV-2.

What was sequenced was PBMCs or a T cell subset sorted from them (not recorded which). This sequence originates from a man younger than 30 who had mild COVID-19 (a few samples of this study predate the infection). Cell type and time point are not known.

The DNA of the CDR3 is TGTGCCAGCACCCAAGCCTGGGATGAGCAGTTCTTC. It specifies CASTQAWDEQFF. The V and J genes are TRBV7-9 and TRBJ2-1, with D hard to call. Deletions cut 7 bases from V and 8 bases from J, with 12 bases between. The CDR3 is made up of 12 amino acids. CDR1 and CDR2 from the germline V gene are SEHNR and FQNEAQ (reference sequence).